These 2 T cell receptor beta chains came from one sample sequenced in a study of blood T cell repertoires in COVID-19. Libraries were prepared by immunoSEQ multiplex PCR; TCRdb keeps only in-frame clonotypes and omits some of them. The data hold about 330,000 clones, with roughly 90% observed a single time. The sample consisted of PBMCs or T cells enriched from blood (not recorded which). Receptor source: a woman between 25 and 40 years old who had recovered from COVID-19.

This sequence joins TRBV13 and TRBJ2-7; D is perhaps TRBD1 (5 bases). CDR1 PRHDT and CDR2 FYEKMQ come from the germline V gene (reference sequence). The CDR3 totals 14 residues. The V end lost 0 bases, the J end lost 0 bases, and 6 bases lay between the germline ends. CDR3 nucleotides: TGTGCCAGCAGCTTAGGGACAGCCTCCTACGAGCAGTACTTC. It specifies CASSLGTASYEQYF.

This chain links TRBV19 with TRBJ2-5; D call uncertain. There are 13 residues in the CDR3. Trimming took off 3 bases at V and 1 base at J, with 6 bases between the two ends. The germline V gene has CDR1 LNHDA and CDR2 SQIVND (reference sequence). The CDR3 is CASSISFQETQYF. For the CDR3, the DNA is TGTGCCAGTAGTATCAGTTTCCAAGAGACCCAGTACTTC.